Listed here is a single T cell receptor beta chain. The antigen remains unidentified. Using immunoSEQ multiplex PCR, the repertoire was profiled, and TCRdb retains in-frame clones only, with some absent. The repertoire holds about 100,000 clones, with around 90% as singletons. Collection occurred without any documented infections or immune events in donors. These data belong to a study of identifying expanded T cells in peripheral blood. General observations from the study: Clone count variance between roughly 2-week samples rose with total template count. Technical replicates showed 0.9 to 1.5 changed clones; about two weeks around 15; four weeks 19.

The V and J ends lost 2 bases and 7 bases respectively, with 24 bases between them. Germline assignment: CDR1 MNHEY and CDR2 SMNVEV (reference sequence). The CDR3 length is 17 residues. The sequence was obtained from a person aged 18 to 75 in good health. This chain connects TRBV27 to TRBJ2-7; a weak D match, TRBD1 (6 bases). Sequenced material: blood. The CDR3 sequence: CASSLGGRGRSSGEQYF. For the CDR3, the DNA is TGTGCCAGCAGTTTAGGGGGCCGGGGACGCTCCTCGGGGGAGCAGTACTTC.